This is a list of T cell receptor beta chains from one sample in a study of beta chain features in type 1 diabetes. Repertoires were generated with immunoSEQ multiplex PCR, while TCRdb's copy carries only in-frame clones and drops some. The table lists hundreds of thousands of clones, about a sixth of them singletons. Sequencing input: naive CD4+ T cells from blood. Receptors were obtained from a man aged 18 to 29 in good health. The CDR3 runs from the conserved cysteine through the conserved F or W. D genes are given only for firm matches. The size of a clone is reported for some rows only, either as once, few or many, or as a class for expanded clones.

TGTGCCATACAGGAGGGGGCAGGATACGAGCAGTACTTC | CAIQEGAGYEQYF | - | few | TRBJ2-7 | TRBV10-3
TGTGCCAGCTACTACTGGGCCCAAAGTGAAGCTTTCTTT | CASYYWAQSEAFF | - | - | TRBJ1-1 | TRBV28
TGTGCCAGCAGTTTCCGGGGACAGGGCCTACTCAATCAGCCCCAGCATTTT | CASSFRGQGLLNQPQHF | TRBD1 | - | TRBJ1-5 | TRBV27
TGTGCCAGCAGCCCTCTACGACGGGGGCAGGTTTACACAGATACGCAGTATTTT | CASSPLRRGQVYTDTQYF | - | - | TRBJ2-3 | TRBV7-9
TGTGCCAGCAGCCAGATACAGGGCATGAACACTGAAGCTTTCTTT | CASSQIQGMNTEAFF | - | few | TRBJ1-1 | TRBV14
TGTGCCAGCAGCATACAGGGAGGGAACACTGAAGCTTTCTTT | CASSIQGGNTEAFF | - | - | TRBJ1-1 | TRBV6-5
TGTGCCAGCAGCTCGGGTTGGAACTCTGGGGCCAACGTCCTGACTTTC | CASSSGWNSGANVLTF | - | - | TRBJ2-6 | TRBV5-4
TGTGCCAGCAGCTTGGAACCCCAGAACACTGAAGCTTTCTTT | CASSLEPQNTEAFF | - | few | TRBJ1-1 | TRBV5-4
TGTGCCAGCTCCGGTCGGGTCCATAATGAGCAGTTCTTC | CASSGRVHNEQFF | - | few | TRBJ2-1 | TRBV28
TGTGCCAGCAGCTCCCAGGGGTGGCGGGATCAGCCCCAGCATTTT | CASSSQGWRDQPQHF | - | few | TRBJ1-5 | TRBV7-2
TGCGCCAGCAGCTTGGCCCCGGGACAGGGTGCGGAGACCCAGTACTTC | CASSLAPGQGAETQYF | TRBD1 | few | TRBJ2-5 | TRBV5-1
TGTGCCAGCTCACCTGGAAGCCACGAGACCCAGTACTTC | CASSPGSHETQYF | - | - | TRBJ2-5 | TRBV18
TGTGCCAGCAGCCCCGACCGGGTTGTGAGGCAGCCCCAGCATTTT | CASSPDRVVRQPQHF | - | few | TRBJ1-5 | TRBV7-8
TGCGCCAGCAGCCAACGGAGGGCGGTCAGGGAAAAACTGTTTTTT | CASSQRRAVREKLFF | - | - | TRBJ1-4 | TRBV4-3
TGTGCCAGCAGTTTAAGGGGGAGGGATCAGCCCCAGCATTTT | CASSLRGRDQPQHF | - | few | TRBJ1-5 | TRBV27
TGCGCCAGCAGCCTCACAGGCAATCAGCCCCAGCATTTT | CASSLTGNQPQHF | - | - | TRBJ1-5 | TRBV4-3
TGTGCCAGCAGCCGTACAGGGATAGGGGAGACCCAGTACTTC | CASSRTGIGETQYF | - | - | TRBJ2-5 | TRBV7-9
TGTGCCAGCAGTCCCCTCACCGACAGGTCTGGAAACACCATATATTTT | CASSPLTDRSGNTIYF | - | - | TRBJ1-3 | TRBV6-6
TGTGCCAGCACCCCGGCAGGGGGCAATCAGCCCCAGCATTTT | CASTPAGGNQPQHF | - | - | TRBJ1-5 | TRBV28
TGCGCCAGCAGCGTACCGGCGGGACAGCAAGGATCCTCCTACGAGCAGTACTTC | CASSVPAGQQGSSYEQYF | - | few | TRBJ2-7 | TRBV4-1
TGCGCCAGCAGCCAAGTGGGGACCGGGGGCACTGAAGCTTTCTTT | CASSQVGTGGTEAFF | - | - | TRBJ1-1 | TRBV4-3
TGTGCCAGCAGCCCACGGACAGGCGCCTCCTACAATGAGCAGTTCTTC | CASSPRTGASYNEQFF | TRBD1 | few | TRBJ2-1 | TRBV9
TGCAGCGTTGACAATGGGCGTAGTGAAGCTTTCTTT | CSVDNGRSEAFF | - | - | TRBJ1-1 | TRBV29-1
TGTGCCAGCAGCACGACCGGCGGGAGGTTCGAGCAGTACTTC | CASSTTGGRFEQYF | TRBD2 | few | TRBJ2-7 | TRBV7-2
TGTGCCAGCAGCGTACCGGGACTAGCGGTAGGAGAGCAGTTCTTC | CASSVPGLAVGEQFF | TRBD2 | many | TRBJ2-1 | TRBV9
TGTGCCAGCAGCATAGGAAAGAGCTCCTACGAGCAGTACTTC | CASSIGKSSYEQYF | - | - | TRBJ2-7 | TRBV4-2
TGTGCCATCGGGACAGGGGGCTACGAGCAGTACTTC | CAIGTGGYEQYF | TRBD1 | - | TRBJ2-7 | TRBV7-9
TGTGCCTGGAGCAAGACAGGCCCCAATCAGCCCCAGCATTTT | CAWSKTGPNQPQHF | - | few | TRBJ1-5 | TRBV30
TGTGCCAGCAGCAGCGGGGCGGATAACTATGGCTACACCTTC | CASSSGADNYGYTF | - | few | TRBJ1-2 | TRBV7-2
TGTGCCAGCAGTTACTTTCAGGGGGCGAGGAACAATGAGCAGTTCTTC | CASSYFQGARNNEQFF | TRBD1 | - | TRBJ2-1 | TRBV6-5
TGTGCCAGCAGCGCCAGACTAGCGGGAGCTGGATATAATGAGCAGTTCTTC | CASSARLAGAGYNEQFF | TRBD2 | few | TRBJ2-1 | TRBV7-2
TGTGCCAGCAGTTACGGAGGACTAGTCACAGATACGCAGTATTTT | CASSYGGLVTDTQYF | TRBD2 | - | TRBJ2-3 | TRBV6-5
TGTGCCAGCAGTGTTGGGGTGAACACTGAAGCTTTCTTT | CASSVGVNTEAFF | - | - | TRBJ1-1 | TRBV6-4
TGTGCCAGCTCACCACCGGCACCAGCTAACTATGGCTACACCTTC | CASSPPAPANYGYTF | - | few | TRBJ1-2 | TRBV18
TGTGCCAGCAGCCCTGATAGGACTATCGAGCTGTGGGATACGCAGTATTTT | CASSPDRTIELWDTQYF | - | - | TRBJ2-3 | TRBV14
TGTGCTAGTGGTTTGGTTGGCAGGGCATCCGGGGAGCTGTTTTTT | CASGLVGRASGELFF | - | - | TRBJ2-2 | TRBV12-5
TGTGCCAGCAGCGTAGGAGACAGAGAAAAAAACATTCAGTACTTC | CASSVGDREKNIQYF | - | - | TRBJ2-4 | TRBV9
TGTGCCAGCAGCGTAGCTGGCTCTGGAAACACCATATATTTT | CASSVAGSGNTIYF | - | - | TRBJ1-3 | TRBV9
TGTGCCAGCGGAACACAGGGGGCAAGCACCGGGGAGCTGTTTTTT | CASGTQGASTGELFF | TRBD1 | few | TRBJ2-2 | TRBV28
TGTGCCAGTAGCAACACCCGATACAGGGACGAGCAGTACTTC | CASSNTRYRDEQYF | - | few | TRBJ2-7 | TRBV19
TGTGCCAGTAGTACCGGGACAGTCTATGCTTACGAGCAGTACTTC | CASSTGTVYAYEQYF | TRBD1 | few | TRBJ2-7 | TRBV19
TGTGCCAGCAGGACGGGCGGGGTAGGAAAAAACATTCAGTACTTC | CASRTGGVGKNIQYF | - | - | TRBJ2-4 | TRBV28
TGCAGCTTGAAGGACCCCAGCGGGGAACTCCGAGAGACCCAGTACTTC | CSLKDPSGELRETQYF | TRBD2 | few | TRBJ2-5 | TRBV29-1
TGTGCCAGCAGTTCACAGGGGAGCTCTGGAAACACCATATATTTT | CASSSQGSSGNTIYF | TRBD1 | - | TRBJ1-3 | TRBV6-6
TGTGCCAGCAGGATCCAGGGTACTAGCGGGAGGGTCCCCTCCACAGATACGCAGTATTTT | CASRIQGTSGRVPSTDTQYF | TRBD2 | - | TRBJ2-3 | TRBV27
TGCGCCAGCAGCCATCGCCTTGTCGGGGGCGGCAATCAGCCCCAGCATTTT | CASSHRLVGGGNQPQHF | - | few | TRBJ1-5 | TRBV4-1
TGTGCCAGCACCAGACGACAGGGCCTCGACTATGGCTACACCTTC | CASTRRQGLDYGYTF | TRBD1 | - | TRBJ1-2 | TRBV7-2
TGTGCCAGCAGCTTAGCAGGCCCCTATGGCTACACCTTC | CASSLAGPYGYTF | - | few | TRBJ1-2 | TRBV7-8
TGTGCCAGCAGGCTAGGGCCGGCAGTTAAAAACACTGAAGCTTTCTTT | CASRLGPAVKNTEAFF | - | - | TRBJ1-1 | TRBV27
TGTGCCAGCAGCCGATCTCCGGGGACCCCTAATACGCAGTATTTT | CASSRSPGTPNTQYF | - | - | TRBJ2-3 | TRBV9
TGTGCCAGCAGCTTAGTTGGGTTTACCGGGGAGCTGTTTTTT | CASSLVGFTGELFF | - | few | TRBJ2-2 | TRBV7-2
TGTGCTAGCAGCCCCCTCGGGCAAAGCACAGATACGCAGTATTTT | CASSPLGQSTDTQYF | - | - | TRBJ2-3 | TRBV7-7
TGTGCCAGCAGCCCAGGGTACTATGGCTACACCTTC | CASSPGYYGYTF | - | few | TRBJ1-2 | TRBV28